This entry lists 2 T cell receptor beta chains sequenced from one sample in a study of OX40 agonist ivuxolimab in advanced cancers. Generated by immunoSEQ multiplex PCR, the TCRdb table keeps only in-frame clones and is missing some. The profile shows some 48,000 clones, 70% to 80% of them singletons. The material sequenced was CD4+ or CD8+ T cells sorted from blood, taken in a trial of the OX40 agonist ivuxolimab. These receptors were obtained from an adult with an advanced solid tumor such as melanoma, head and neck, liver or kidney cancer.

The chain employs TRBV4-1 and TRBJ1-2, with D possibly TRBD1 on 5 matching bases. CDR3 length equals 18 residues. The ends were cut back, 4 bases at V and 4 bases at J, with 25 bases in the middle. CDR1 is MGHRA and CDR2 is YSYEKL in the germline V gene. The CDR3 protein is CASSPTVGMTTDIYGYTF. The CDR3 DNA is TGCGCCAGCAGCCCGACAGTGGGGATGACAACCGACATCTATGGCTACACCTTC.

The chain is built from TRBV6-1 and TRBJ1-5; D possibly corresponds to TRBD1 (5 bases). V lost 6 bases, J lost 7 bases, and 19 bases lay in between. In germline, CDR1 is MNHNS, CDR2 SASEGT. CDR3 length: 15 amino acids. The CDR3: CASSRTDGGDQPQHF. CDR3 coding DNA: TGTGCCAGCAGCAGAACGGACGGGGGGGACCAGCCCCAGCATTTT.